Following are 20 T cell receptor beta chains from one sample sequenced in a study of naive and memory T cell subsets. For these TCRs, the target antigens are not known. Both TRBC1 and TRBC2 were covered by a beta constant-region primer of two equimolar oligonucleotides. Nested alpha and beta constant-region primers with the SP2 primer drove four PCR rounds on ligated cDNA. TCRdb ran MiXCR on the UMI-ligation and nested PCR reads and lists one entry per CDR3 protein. The sample has 150,000 or so distinct CDR3 sequences; about 23% are singletons. Study-wide findings and caveats: Especially in CD8 cells, naive repertoires contained a few larger clonotypes, possibly CD45RA-re-expressing memory cells.

Source material: naive CD4+ T cells from blood. The receptors were sampled from a human donor in good health.

This clonotype showed up many times. The rearrangement joins TRBV10-3 to TRBJ2-1, with 7 positions matching TRBD2. Germline V CDR1 and CDR2: ENHRY, SYGVKD. V was pared by 3 bases and J by 3 bases, with 11 bases of the junction left unmatched. The length of the CDR3 is 17 residues. The CDR3 region has the DNA TGTGCCATCAGTGACTATACAGCGGGAACCGACTACAATGAGCAGTTCTTC. Its protein is CAISDYTAGTDYNEQFF.

The chain joins TRBV25-1 to TRBJ2-3; D is perhaps TRBD2 (5 bases). The CDR3 consists of 12 residues. Germline-derived CDR1 and CDR2 are MGHDK and SYGVNS. Trimming took off 7 bases at V and 10 bases at J, with 15 bases between the two ends. CDR3 in amino acids: CASTSTNWAQYF. CDR3 DNA sequence: TGTGCCAGCACCTCGACTAACTGGGCGCAGTATTTT.

The table lists this clonotype with a few counts. The genes are TRBV6-5 and TRBJ2-5, with D possibly being TRBD1 (6 bases). The CDR3 contains 15 residues. V lost 6 bases and J 5 bases, leaving 19 bases between the germline ends. Germline V CDR1 and CDR2: MNHEY, SVGAGI. The CDR3, as DNA: TGTGCCAGCAGATATTCTCACCAGGGGATGGAGACCCAGTACTTC. It specifies CASRYSHQGMETQYF.

The chain has TRBV6-6 and TRBJ2-7, with a weak D call TRBD2 (5 bases). Per germline, CDR1 MNHNY and CDR2 SVGAGI (reference sequence). The CDR3 runs to 13 residues. The V and J ends lost 5 bases and 6 bases respectively, with 14 bases between them. CDR3 sequence reads: CASSPLLRAEQYF. As DNA, the CDR3 is TGTGCCAGCAGTCCCCTCTTGAGGGCCGAGCAGTACTTC.

CDR3 in amino acids: CASSQDSASGALYEQYF. CDR3 coding DNA: TGTGCCAGCAGCCAAGATTCAGCCAGCGGAGCGCTATACGAGCAGTACTTC. J is TRBJ2-7 and V is TRBV3-1; weak D call: TRBD2 (5 bases). Germline lookup yields CDR1 LGHDT and CDR2 YNNKEL (reference sequence). V lost 0 bases and J 4 bases, leaving 19 bases between the germline ends. The CDR3 has 17 amino acids.

This clonotype came up many times. V and J are TRBV18 and TRBJ2-3; TRBD1 is a possible D gene (6 bases). Germline CDR1 reads KGHSH; CDR2 reads LQKENI. V was pared by 4 bases and J by 6 bases, with 20 bases between. CDR3 length equals 16 residues. As DNA, the CDR3 is TGTGCCAGCTCACATAAAAAGGACAGATCCCCTGATACGCAGTATTTT. It codes for CASSHKKDRSPDTQYF.

This rearrangement joins TRBV7-3 to TRBJ2-3; D gene unclear. This CDR3 is 14 amino acids long. Germline lookup yields CDR1 SGHTA and CDR2 FQGTGA. Trimming left V 5 bases short and J 0 bases short, with 9 bases between. In nucleotides, the CDR3 is TGTGCCAGCAGCCGTAGTGCTAGCACAGATACGCAGTATTTT. Its translation: CASSRSASTDTQYF.

The CDR3: CATSDPGPAPETQYF. The CDR3 bases are TGTGCCACCAGTGATCCCGGTCCCGCGCCGGAGACCCAGTACTTC. This chain connects TRBV24-1 to TRBJ2-5, with D uncertain. The CDR3 runs 15 residues. The ends were cut back, 3 bases at V and 5 bases at J, with 15 bases in the middle. Germline assignment: CDR1 KGHDR and CDR2 SFDVKD.

The chain combines TRBV5-1 with TRBJ2-1; TRBD2 is a possible D gene (5 bases). The CDR3 is 14 amino acids. Per the germline V gene, CDR1 is SGHRS and CDR2 is YFSETQ. The ends were cut back, 6 bases at V and 2 bases at J, with 12 bases in the middle. In nucleotides, the CDR3 is TGCGCCAGCAAGCTCCAGGAGGCCTACAATGAGCAGTTCTTC. Translating gives CASKLQEAYNEQFF.

This clonotype was picked up many times. V usage is TRBV7-9 and J usage is TRBJ2-7; TRBD1 aligns across 7 bases. Germline V CDR1 and CDR2: SEHNR, FQNEAQ (reference sequence). Trimming at V came to 2 bases and at J to 4 bases, leaving 11 bases not matched to a gene. The CDR3 length is 16 residues. CDR3 sequence (DNA): TGTGCCAGCAGCTTAACACGGACAGGCCGTCGGTACGAGCAGTACTTC. Protein sequence: CASSLTRTGRRYEQYF.

There are a few counts of this clonotype. The chain links TRBV5-1 to TRBJ2-7, with D tentatively TRBD1 (6 bases). Trimming took off 4 bases at V and 0 bases at J, with 11 bases between the two ends. The CDR3 has 14 amino acids. Germline values: CDR1 SGHRS, CDR2 YFSETQ. The DNA of the CDR3 is TGCGCCAGCAGCCTGGGACAAACCTCCTACGAGCAGTACTTC. Protein: CASSLGQTSYEQYF.

The chain combines TRBV6-5 with TRBJ2-1; 7 bases agree with TRBD2. The CDR3 loop spans 13 amino acids. The germline gives CDR1 MNHEY, CDR2 SVGAGI. The V gene end was trimmed by 6 bases and the J gene end by 7 bases; junction bases not matched to a gene: 6. The CDR3 here is CASRGGGNNEQFF. The CDR3 DNA is TGTGCCAGCAGGGGGGGGGGGAATAATGAGCAGTTCTTC.

This clonotype occurred many times. The V gene is TRBV6-1, the J gene TRBJ2-3; 8 bases match TRBD2. With 4 bases clipped from V and 1 base from J, the junction kept 4 bases outside the gene matches. Germline CDR1 MNHNS, CDR2 SASEGT. CDR3 length: 15 residues. In DNA form, the CDR3 reads TGTGCCAGCAGTGCTACGACTAGCGGCACAGATACGCAGTATTTT. Protein product: CASSATTSGTDTQYF.

At least ten counts were recorded for this clonotype. The chain recombines TRBV10-3 with TRBJ1-3; possible D gene TRBD1, 6 bases. CDR3 length: 16 residues. Germline loops: CDR1 ENHRY, CDR2 SYGVKD. V was pared by 4 bases and J by 0 bases, with 13 bases between. CDR3 protein: CAISARQESSGNTIYF. The CDR3 nucleotides read TGTGCCATCAGTGCCCGACAGGAAAGCTCTGGAAACACCATATATTTT.

A remark on this clonotype: One junction end disagrees with the germline gene, perhaps due to a read error. The CDR3 sequence: CASSLTGLDQYAQYF. CDR3 nucleotides: TGCGCCAGCAGCCTGACAGGGTTAGATCAATACGCGCAGTACTTC. This sequence joins TRBV5-1 and TRBJ2-7; 7 positions agree with TRBD1. Germline CDR1 and CDR2: SGHRS and YFSETQ. The CDR3 has 15 residues.

This chain links TRBV29-1 with TRBJ2-1, with 9 bases matching TRBD2. This CDR3 is built from 14 residues. Germline V gene data show CDR1 as SQVTM and CDR2 as ANQGSEA. The trim removed 6 bases at V and 4 bases at J, leaving 7 bases unmatched. For the CDR3, the DNA is TGCAGCGTACAAAACCTAGCGGGGTACAATGAGCAGTTCTTC. Translation: CSVQNLAGYNEQFF.

V gene TRBV18 combines with J gene TRBJ1-4, with D possibly TRBD1 on 5 matching bases. V gave up 1 base and J gave up 8 bases, with 11 bases separating them. CDR3 size: 14 residues. Germline V gene sequence: CDR1 KGHSH, CDR2 LQKENI. The CDR3, as DNA: TGTGCCAGCTCACCACATTGGGGCAACGAAAAACTGTTTTTT. It translates to CASSPHWGNEKLFF.

This clonotype was detected only a few times. The chain has TRBV5-1 and TRBJ2-5, with D uncertain. The CDR3 is made up of 13 amino acids. Deletions cut 4 bases from V and 5 bases from J, with 12 bases between. CDR1 is SGHRS and CDR2 is YFSETQ in the germline V gene. CDR3 residues: CASSPESVETQYF. Written as DNA, the CDR3 is TGCGCCAGCAGCCCAGAATCTGTGGAGACCCAGTACTTC.

This chain's CDR3 is CSARDRGTSRWEQYF. In DNA form, the CDR3 reads TGCAGTGCTAGAGATAGGGGGACCAGTCGATGGGAGCAGTACTTC. This chain links TRBV20-1 with TRBJ2-7; D possibly corresponds to TRBD1 (6 bases). The V gene lost 0 bases and the J gene lost 7 bases, with 19 bases spanning the gap. This CDR3 is 15 amino acids long. From germline, CDR1 is DFQATT and CDR2 SNEGSKA (reference sequence).

This chain uses TRBV28 with TRBJ1-2; D gene unclear. The CDR3 is made up of 13 amino acids. V was pared by 5 bases and J by 4 bases, with 11 bases between. Germline lookup yields CDR1 MDHEN and CDR2 SYDVKM. The CDR3 loop reads CASSPEWGYGYTF. The CDR3 DNA is TGTGCCAGCAGTCCAGAATGGGGCTATGGCTACACCTTC.